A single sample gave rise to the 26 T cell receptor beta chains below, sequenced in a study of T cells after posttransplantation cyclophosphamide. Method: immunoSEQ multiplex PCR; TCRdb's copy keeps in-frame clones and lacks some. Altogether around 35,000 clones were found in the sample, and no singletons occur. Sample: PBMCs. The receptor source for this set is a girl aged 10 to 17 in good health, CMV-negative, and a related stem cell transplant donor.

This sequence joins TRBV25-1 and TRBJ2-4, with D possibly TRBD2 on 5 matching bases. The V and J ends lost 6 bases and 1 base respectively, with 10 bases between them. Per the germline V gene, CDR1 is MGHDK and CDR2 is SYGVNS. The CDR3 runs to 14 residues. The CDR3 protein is CASSGSGAKNIQYF. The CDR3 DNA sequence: TGTGCCAGCAGCGGGTCGGGGGCCAAAAACATTCAGTACTTC.

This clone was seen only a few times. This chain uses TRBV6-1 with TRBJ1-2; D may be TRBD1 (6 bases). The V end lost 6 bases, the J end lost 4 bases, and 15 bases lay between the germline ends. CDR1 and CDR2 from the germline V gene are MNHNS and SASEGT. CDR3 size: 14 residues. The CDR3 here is CASRSQDSFYGYTF. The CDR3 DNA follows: TGTGCCAGCAGGTCCCAGGACAGCTTCTATGGCTACACCTTC.

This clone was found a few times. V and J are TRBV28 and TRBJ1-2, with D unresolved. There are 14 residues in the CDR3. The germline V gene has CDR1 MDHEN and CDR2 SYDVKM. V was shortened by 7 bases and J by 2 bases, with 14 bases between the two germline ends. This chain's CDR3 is CASTLETLNYGYTF. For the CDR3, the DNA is TGTGCCAGCACCTTGGAGACCTTGAACTATGGCTACACCTTC.

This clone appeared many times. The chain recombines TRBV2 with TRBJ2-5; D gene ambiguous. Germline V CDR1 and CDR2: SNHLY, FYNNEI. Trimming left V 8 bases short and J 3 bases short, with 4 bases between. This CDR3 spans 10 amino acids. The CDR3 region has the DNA TGTGCCAGCCGCGAAGAGACCCAGTACTTC. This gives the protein CASREETQYF.

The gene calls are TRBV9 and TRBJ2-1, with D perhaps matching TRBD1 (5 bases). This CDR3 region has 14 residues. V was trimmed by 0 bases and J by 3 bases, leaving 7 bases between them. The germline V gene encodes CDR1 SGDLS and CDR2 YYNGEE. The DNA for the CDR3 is TGTGCCAGCAGCGTAGAAGGGGTCTACAATGAGCAGTTCTTC. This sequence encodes CASSVEGVYNEQFF.

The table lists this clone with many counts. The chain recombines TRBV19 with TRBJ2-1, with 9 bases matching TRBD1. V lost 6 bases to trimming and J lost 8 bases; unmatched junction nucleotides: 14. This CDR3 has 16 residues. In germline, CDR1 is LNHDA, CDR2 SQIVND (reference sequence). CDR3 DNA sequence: TGTGCCAGTAGCCTATTTCCGGGACAGGGAAGGGATGAGCAGTTCTTC. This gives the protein CASSLFPGQGRDEQFF.

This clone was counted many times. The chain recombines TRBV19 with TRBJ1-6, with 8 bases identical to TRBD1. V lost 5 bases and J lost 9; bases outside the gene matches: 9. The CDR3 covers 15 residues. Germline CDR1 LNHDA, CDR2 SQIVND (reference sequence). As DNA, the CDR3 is TGTGCCAGTAGTTTGGGGTGGGACAGGACTTCACCCCTCCACTTT. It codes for CASSLGWDRTSPLHF.

CDR3 in DNA: TGTGCCAGCAGTTTAATATCCGGGACAGGGACCACAGATACGCAGTATTTT. Protein product: CASSLISGTGTTDTQYF. The chain is built from TRBV28 and TRBJ2-3, with 9 bases aligning to TRBD1. V shed 2 bases, J shed 2 bases, and the junction held 8 bases outside the gene matches. Germline V gives CDR1 MDHEN, CDR2 SYDVKM. This CDR3 is 17 amino acids long. Variable domain in full (rest from reference TRBV28 and TRBJ2-3): DVKVTQSSRYLVKRTGEKVFLECVQDMDHENMFWYRQDPGLGLRLIYFSYDVKMKEKGDIPEGYSVSREKKERFSLILESASTNQTSMYLCASSLISGTGTTDTQYFGPGTRLTVL.

The CDR3 loop is CASSYPTRDSFYEQYF. In nucleotides, the CDR3 is TGTGCCAGCAGTTACCCAACAAGGGACAGTTTTTACGAGCAGTACTTC. This chain connects TRBV6-6 to TRBJ2-5; TRBD1 matches at 7 bases. Matching the DNA end better, TRBJ2-7 makes the J call doubtful. CDR1 is MNHNY and CDR2 is SVGAGI in the germline V gene (reference sequence). CDR3 size: 16 residues.

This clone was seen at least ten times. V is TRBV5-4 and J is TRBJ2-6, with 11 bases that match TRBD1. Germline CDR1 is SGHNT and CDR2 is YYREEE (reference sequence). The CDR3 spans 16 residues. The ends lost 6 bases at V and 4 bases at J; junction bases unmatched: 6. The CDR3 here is CASKGQGAGGANVLTF. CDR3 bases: TGTGCCAGCAAAGGACAGGGGGCTGGAGGGGCCAACGTCCTGACTTTC.

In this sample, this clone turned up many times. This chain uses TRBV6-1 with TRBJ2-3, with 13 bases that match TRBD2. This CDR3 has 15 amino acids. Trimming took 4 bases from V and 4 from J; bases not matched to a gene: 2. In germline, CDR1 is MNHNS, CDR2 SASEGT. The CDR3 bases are TGTGCCAGCAGTGCACTAGCGGGGGGGCCAGATACGCAGTATTTT. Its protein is CASSALAGGPDTQYF.

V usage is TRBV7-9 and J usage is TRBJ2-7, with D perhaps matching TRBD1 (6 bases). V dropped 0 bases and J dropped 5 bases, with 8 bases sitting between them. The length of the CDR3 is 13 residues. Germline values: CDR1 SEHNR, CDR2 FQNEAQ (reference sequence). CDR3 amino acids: CASSLAQGHEQYF. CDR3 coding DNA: TGTGCCAGCAGCTTAGCACAGGGCCACGAGCAGTACTTC.

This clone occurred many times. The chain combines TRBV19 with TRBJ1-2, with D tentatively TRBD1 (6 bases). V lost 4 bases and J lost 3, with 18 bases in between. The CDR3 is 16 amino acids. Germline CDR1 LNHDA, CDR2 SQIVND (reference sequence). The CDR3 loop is CASSTTPGERYYGYTF. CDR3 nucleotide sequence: TGTGCCAGTAGTACGACCCCAGGGGAGCGATACTATGGCTACACCTTC.

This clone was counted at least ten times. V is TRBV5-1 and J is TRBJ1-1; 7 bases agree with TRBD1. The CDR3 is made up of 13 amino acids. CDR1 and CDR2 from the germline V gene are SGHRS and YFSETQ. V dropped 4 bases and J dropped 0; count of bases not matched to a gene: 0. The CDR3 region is CASSGTVNTEAFF. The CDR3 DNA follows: TGCGCCAGCAGCGGGACAGTGAACACTGAAGCTTTCTTT.

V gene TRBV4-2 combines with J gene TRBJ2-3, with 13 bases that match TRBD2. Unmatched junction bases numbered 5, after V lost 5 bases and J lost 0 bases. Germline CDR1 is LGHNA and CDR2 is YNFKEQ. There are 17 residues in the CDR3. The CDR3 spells CASSKGLAGESTDTQYF. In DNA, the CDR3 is TGTGCCAGCAGCAAAGGACTAGCGGGGGAGAGCACAGATACGCAGTATTTT.

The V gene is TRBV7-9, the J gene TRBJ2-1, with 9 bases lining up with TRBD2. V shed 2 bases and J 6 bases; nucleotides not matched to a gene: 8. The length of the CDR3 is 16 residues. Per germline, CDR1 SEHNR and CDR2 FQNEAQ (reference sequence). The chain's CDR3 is CASSLFKGLAGNEQFF. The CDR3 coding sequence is TGTGCCAGCAGCTTATTCAAGGGACTAGCCGGCAATGAGCAGTTCTTC.

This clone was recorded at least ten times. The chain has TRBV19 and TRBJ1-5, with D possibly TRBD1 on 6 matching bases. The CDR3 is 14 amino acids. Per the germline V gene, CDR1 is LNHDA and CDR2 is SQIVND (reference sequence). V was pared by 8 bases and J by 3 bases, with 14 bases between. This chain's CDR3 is CASGGQGYNQPQHF. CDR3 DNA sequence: TGTGCCAGTGGGGGCCAGGGCTACAATCAGCCCCAGCATTTT.

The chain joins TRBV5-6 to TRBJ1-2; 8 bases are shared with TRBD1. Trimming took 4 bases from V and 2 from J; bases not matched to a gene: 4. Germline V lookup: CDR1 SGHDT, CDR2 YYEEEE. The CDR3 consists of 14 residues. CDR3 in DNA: TGTGCCAGCAGCCCCCAGGGGGCCAACTATGGCTACACCTTC. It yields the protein CASSPQGANYGYTF.

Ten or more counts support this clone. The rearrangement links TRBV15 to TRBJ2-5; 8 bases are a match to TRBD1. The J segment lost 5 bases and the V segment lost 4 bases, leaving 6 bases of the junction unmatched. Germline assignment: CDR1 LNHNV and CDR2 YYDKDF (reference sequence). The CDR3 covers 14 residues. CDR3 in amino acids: CATSTRQGRETQYF. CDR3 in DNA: TGTGCCACCAGCACACGACAGGGGCGGGAGACCCAGTACTTC.

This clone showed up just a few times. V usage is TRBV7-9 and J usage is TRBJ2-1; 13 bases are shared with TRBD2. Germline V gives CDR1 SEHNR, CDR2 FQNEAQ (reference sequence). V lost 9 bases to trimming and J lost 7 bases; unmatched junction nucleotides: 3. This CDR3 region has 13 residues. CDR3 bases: TGTGCCAGTACTAGCGGGAGGGTGAATGAGCAGTTCTTC. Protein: CASTSGRVNEQFF.

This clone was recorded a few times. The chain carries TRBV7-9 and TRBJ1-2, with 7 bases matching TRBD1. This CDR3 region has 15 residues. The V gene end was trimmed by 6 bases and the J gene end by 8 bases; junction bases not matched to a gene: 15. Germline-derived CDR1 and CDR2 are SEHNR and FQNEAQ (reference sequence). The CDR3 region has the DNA TGTGCCAGCAGTCGATCCCTACAGGGGTCGTGGGGCTACACCTTC. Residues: CASSRSLQGSWGYTF.

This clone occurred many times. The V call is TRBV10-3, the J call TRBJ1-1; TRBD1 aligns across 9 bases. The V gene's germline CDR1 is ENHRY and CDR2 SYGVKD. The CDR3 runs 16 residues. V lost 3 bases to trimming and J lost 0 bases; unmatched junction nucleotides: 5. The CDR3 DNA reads TGTGCCATCAGTGAATTGGGACAGGGTATGAACACTGAAGCTTTCTTT. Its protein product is CAISELGQGMNTEAFF.

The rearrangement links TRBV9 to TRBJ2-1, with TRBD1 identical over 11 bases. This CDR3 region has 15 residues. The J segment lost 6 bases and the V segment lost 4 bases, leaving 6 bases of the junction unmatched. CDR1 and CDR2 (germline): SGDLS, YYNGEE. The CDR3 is CASSNWDRGINEQFF. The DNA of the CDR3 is TGTGCCAGCAGCAACTGGGACAGGGGGATCAATGAGCAGTTCTTC.

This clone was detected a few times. This chain's CDR3 is CASSLTQIYNSPLHF. The CDR3 region has the DNA TGTGCCAGCAGCTTAACACAGATCTATAATTCACCCCTCCACTTT. The chain links TRBV7-2 to TRBJ1-6; D is unresolved. V was clipped by 2 bases and J by 3 bases, with 8 bases between them. The germline V gene encodes CDR1 SGHTA and CDR2 FQGNSA. The CDR3 loop spans 15 amino acids.

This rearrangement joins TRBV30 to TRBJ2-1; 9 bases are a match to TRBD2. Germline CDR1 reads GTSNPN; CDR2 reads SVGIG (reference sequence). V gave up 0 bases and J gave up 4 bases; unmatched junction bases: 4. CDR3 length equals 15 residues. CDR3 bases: TGTGCCTGGAGTGTCAGTAGCGGGGGTTACAATGAGCAGTTCTTC. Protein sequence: CAWSVSSGGYNEQFF.

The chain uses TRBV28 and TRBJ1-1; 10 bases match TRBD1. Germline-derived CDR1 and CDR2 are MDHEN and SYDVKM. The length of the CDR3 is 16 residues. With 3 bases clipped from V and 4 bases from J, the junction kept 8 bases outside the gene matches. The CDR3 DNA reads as TGTGCCAGCAGTTTCCCGGGACAGGGGTATGGCACTGAAGCTTTCTTT. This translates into CASSFPGQGYGTEAFF.